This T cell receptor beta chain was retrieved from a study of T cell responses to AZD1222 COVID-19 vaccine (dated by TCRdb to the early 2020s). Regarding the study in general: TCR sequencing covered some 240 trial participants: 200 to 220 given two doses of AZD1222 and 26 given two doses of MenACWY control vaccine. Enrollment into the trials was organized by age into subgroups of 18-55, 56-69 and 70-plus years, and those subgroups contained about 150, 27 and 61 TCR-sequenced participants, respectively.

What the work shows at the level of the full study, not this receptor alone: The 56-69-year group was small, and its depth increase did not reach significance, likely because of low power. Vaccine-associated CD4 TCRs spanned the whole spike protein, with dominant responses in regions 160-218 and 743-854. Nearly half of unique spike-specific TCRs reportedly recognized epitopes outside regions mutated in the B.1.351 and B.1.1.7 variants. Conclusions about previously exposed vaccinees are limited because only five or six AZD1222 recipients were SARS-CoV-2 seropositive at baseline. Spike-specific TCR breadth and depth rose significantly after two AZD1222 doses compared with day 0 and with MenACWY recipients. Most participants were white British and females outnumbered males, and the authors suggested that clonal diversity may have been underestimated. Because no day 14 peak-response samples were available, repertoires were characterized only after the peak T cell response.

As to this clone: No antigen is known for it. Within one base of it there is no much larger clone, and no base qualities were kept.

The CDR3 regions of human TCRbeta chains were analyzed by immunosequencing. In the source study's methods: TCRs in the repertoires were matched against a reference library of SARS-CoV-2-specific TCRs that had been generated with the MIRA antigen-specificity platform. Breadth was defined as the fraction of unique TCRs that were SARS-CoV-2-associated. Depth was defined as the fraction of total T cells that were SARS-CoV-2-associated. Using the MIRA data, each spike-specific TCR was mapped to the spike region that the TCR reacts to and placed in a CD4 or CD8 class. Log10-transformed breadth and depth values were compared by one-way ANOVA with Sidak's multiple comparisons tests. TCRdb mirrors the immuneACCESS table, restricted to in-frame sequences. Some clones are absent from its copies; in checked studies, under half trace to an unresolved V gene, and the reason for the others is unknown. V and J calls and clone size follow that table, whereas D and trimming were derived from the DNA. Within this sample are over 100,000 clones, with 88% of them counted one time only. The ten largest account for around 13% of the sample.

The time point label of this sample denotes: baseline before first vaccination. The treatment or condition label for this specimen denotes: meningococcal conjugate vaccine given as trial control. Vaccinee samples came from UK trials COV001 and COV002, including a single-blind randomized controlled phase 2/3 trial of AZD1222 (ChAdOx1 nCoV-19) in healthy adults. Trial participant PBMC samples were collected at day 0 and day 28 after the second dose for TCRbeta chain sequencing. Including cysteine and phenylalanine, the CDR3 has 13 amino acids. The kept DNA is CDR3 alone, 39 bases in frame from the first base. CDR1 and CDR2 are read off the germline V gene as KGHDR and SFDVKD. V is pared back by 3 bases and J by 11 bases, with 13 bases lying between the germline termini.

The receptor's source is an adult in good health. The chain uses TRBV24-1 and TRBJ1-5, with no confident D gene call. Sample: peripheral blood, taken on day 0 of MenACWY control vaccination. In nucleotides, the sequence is TGTGCCACCAGTGATGGGCAGGTTGGGTCCCAGCATTTT. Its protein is CATSDGQVGSQHF.